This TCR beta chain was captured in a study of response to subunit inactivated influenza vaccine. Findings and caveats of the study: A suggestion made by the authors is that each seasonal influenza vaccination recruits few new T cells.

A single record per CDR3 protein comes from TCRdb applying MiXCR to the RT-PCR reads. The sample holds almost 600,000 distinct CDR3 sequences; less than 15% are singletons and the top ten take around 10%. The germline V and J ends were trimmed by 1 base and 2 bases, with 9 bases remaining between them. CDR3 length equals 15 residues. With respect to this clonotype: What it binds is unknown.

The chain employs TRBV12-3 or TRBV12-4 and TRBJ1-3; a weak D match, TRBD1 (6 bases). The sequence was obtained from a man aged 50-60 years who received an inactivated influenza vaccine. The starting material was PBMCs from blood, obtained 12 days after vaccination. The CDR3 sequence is CASSLGGTTGNTIYF. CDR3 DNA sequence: TGTGCCAGCAGTTTAGGCGGGACAACTGGAAACACCATATATTTT.